This T cell receptor (beta chain) was identified during a study of T cell responses to AZD1222 COVID-19 vaccine. This clone was seen a single time. As yet, its antigen is unknown. Notes on the study in general: Repertoires were sampled only after the peak T cell response. Only six or seven AZD1222 recipients tested seropositive at baseline. Breadth and depth of Spike-specific TCRs rose after two AZD1222 doses. Reportedly, close to half of spike-specific TCRs are directed against unmutated variant regions.

Method: immunoSEQ multiplex PCR; TCRdb's copy keeps in-frame clones and lacks some. The data contain roughly 70,000 clones, around 85% of them singletons. The CDR3 extends over 16 amino acids. Trimming stripped 5 bases from V and 8 bases from J, with 19 bases between. CDR1 and CDR2 from the germline V gene are MDHEN and SYDVKM. The gene calls are TRBV28 and TRBJ1-6; a possible D gene is TRBD1 (5 bases). The material sequenced was peripheral blood, taken on day 0 of AZD1222 vaccination. The clonotype comes from an adult in good health. This CDR3 reads CASSVVFPGSDSPLHF. The CDR3 DNA reads as TGTGCCAGCAGTGTCGTCTTTCCAGGGTCGGATTCACCCCTCCACTTT.